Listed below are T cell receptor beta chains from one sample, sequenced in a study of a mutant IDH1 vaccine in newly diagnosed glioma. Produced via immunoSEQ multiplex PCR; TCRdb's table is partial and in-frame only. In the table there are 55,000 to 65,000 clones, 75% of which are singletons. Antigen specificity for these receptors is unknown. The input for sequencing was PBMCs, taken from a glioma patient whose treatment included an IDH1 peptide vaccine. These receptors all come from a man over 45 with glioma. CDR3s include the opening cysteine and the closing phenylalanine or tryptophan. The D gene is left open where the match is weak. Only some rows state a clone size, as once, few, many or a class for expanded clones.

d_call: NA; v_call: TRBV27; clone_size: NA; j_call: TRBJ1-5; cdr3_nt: TGTGCCAGCAGCCCCCCGGGGGGTAGCAATCAGCCCCAGCATTTT; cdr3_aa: CASSPPGGSNQPQHF
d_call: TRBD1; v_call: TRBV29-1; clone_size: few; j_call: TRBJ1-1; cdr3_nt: TGCAGCGTTCTGGGACAGCTGAACACTGAAGCTTTCTTT; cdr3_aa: CSVLGQLNTEAFF
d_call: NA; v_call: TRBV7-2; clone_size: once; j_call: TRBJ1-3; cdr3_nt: TGTGCCAGCAGCGCCACCGGGACACGTTTCTCTGGAAACACCATATATTTT; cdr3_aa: CASSATGTRFSGNTIYF
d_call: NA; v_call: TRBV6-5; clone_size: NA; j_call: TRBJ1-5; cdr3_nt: TGTGCCAGCAGTTACGGGGCCCGTCAGCCCCAGCATTTT; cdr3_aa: CASSYGARQPQHF
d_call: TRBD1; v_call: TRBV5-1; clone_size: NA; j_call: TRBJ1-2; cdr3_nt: TGCGCCAGCAGCTTGGAGGGACAGCTATCATATGGCTACACCTTC; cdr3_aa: CASSLEGQLSYGYTF
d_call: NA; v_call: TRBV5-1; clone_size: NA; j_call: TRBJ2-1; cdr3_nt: TGCGCCAGCAGCTTGTCAGGGATCAGCTCCTACAATGAGCAGTTCTTC; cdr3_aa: CASSLSGISSYNEQFF
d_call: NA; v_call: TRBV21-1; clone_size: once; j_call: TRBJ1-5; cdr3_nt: TGTGCCAGCAGCCGATCCCCTATCCCTTTGACAGGGTGGCCCAATCAGCCCCAGCATTTT; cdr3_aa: CASSRSPIPLTGWPNQPQHF
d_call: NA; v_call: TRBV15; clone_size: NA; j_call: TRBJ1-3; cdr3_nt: TGTGCCACCAGCGGGCGGTGGGGCTCTGGAAACACCATATATTTT; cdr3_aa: CATSGRWGSGNTIYF
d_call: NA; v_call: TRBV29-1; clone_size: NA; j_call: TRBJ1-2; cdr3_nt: TGCAGCTTTGAAGGGGGGGCGGGTGGCTACACCTTC; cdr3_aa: CSFEGGAGGYTF
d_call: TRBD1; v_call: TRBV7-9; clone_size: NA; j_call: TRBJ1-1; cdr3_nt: TGTGCCAGCAGCGGACAGGTCCCGAACACTGAAGCTTTCTTT; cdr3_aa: CASSGQVPNTEAFF
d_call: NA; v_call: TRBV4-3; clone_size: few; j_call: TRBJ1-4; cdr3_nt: TGCGCCAGCAGCCAAACCTCGACAGAGAATGAAAAACTGTTTTTT; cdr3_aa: CASSQTSTENEKLFF
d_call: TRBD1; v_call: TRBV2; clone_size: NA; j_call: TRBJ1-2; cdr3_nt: TGTGCCAGCAGTGAATCTTCTGGACAGGGCGCCTATGGCTACACCTTC; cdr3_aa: CASSESSGQGAYGYTF
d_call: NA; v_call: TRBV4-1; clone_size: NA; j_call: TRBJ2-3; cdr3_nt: TGCGCCAGCAGCCAAGATCCCGGGGGAGTAGATACGCAGTATTTT; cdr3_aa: CASSQDPGGVDTQYF
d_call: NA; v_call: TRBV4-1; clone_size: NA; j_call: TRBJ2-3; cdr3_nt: TGCGCCAGCAGCCAAGGAGATACGCAGTATTTT; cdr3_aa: CASSQGDTQYF
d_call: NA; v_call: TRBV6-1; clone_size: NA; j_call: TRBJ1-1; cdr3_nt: TGTGCCAGCAGTGTAAGGGACCCGCGCGCTGAAGCTTTCTTT; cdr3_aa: CASSVRDPRAEAFF
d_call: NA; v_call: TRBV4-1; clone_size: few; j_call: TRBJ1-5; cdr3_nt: TGCGCCAGCAGCCAAGCGGGGCAGCCCCAGCATTTT; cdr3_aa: CASSQAGQPQHF
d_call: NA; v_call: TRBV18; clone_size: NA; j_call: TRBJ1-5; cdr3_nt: TGTGCCAGCTCAGTACAGGGCGGCAATCAGCCCCAGCATTTT; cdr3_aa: CASSVQGGNQPQHF
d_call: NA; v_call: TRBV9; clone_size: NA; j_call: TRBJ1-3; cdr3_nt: TGTGCCAGCAGCGTGAGTGGGAGCTCTGGAAACACCATATATTTT; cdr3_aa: CASSVSGSSGNTIYF
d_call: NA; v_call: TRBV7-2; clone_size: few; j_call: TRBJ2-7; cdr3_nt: TGTGCCAGCAGCCCAACTAACGAGCAGTACTTC; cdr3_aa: CASSPTNEQYF
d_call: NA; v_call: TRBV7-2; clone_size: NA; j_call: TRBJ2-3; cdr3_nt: TGTGCCAGCAGCCCCCGCACAGATACGCAGTATTTT; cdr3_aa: CASSPRTDTQYF
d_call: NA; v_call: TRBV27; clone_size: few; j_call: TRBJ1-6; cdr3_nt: TGTGCCAGCAGATTCAGGGGAGAGAGTTCACCCCTCCACTTT; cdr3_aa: CASRFRGESSPLHF
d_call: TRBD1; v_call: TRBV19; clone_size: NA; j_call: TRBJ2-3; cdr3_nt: TGTGCCAAGGGGGACAGGGCGGGTGATACGCAGTATTTT; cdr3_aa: CAKGDRAGDTQYF
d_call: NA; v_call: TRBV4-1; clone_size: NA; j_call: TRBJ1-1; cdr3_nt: TGCGCCAGCAGCCTAAGACCCGTCGGGGGGCCGAACACTGAAGCTTTCTTT; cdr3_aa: CASSLRPVGGPNTEAFF
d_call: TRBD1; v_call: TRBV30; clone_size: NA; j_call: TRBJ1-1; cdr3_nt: TGTGCCTGGGGGGACAGGACTGAAGCTTTCTTT; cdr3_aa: CAWGDRTEAFF
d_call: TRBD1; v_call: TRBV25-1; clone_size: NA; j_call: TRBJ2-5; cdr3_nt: TGTGCCAGCAGTGAGACAGGGTTCCAAGAGACCCAGTACTTC; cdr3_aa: CASSETGFQETQYF
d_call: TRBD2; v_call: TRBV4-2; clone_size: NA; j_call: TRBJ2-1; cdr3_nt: TGTGCCAGCAGCCAAGGATCTAGCGGCCCCCCGCCCTACAATGAGCAGTTCTTC; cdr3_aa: CASSQGSSGPPPYNEQFF
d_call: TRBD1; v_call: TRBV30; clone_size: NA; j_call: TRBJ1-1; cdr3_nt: TGTGCCTGGAGTGTCTTTCGGGACAGGGAAGAGGGGACTGAAGCTTTCTTT; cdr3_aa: CAWSVFRDREEGTEAFF
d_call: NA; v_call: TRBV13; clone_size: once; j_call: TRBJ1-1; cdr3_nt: TGTGCCAGCAGCCCCCACAGTTTCATGAACACTGAAGCTTTCTTT; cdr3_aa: CASSPHSFMNTEAFF
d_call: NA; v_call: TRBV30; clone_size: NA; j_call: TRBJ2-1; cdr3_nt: TGTGCCTGGGGCGAATACCCCTTACGTAATGAGCAGTTCTTC; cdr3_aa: CAWGEYPLRNEQFF
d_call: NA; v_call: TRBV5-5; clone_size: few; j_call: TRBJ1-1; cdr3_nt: TGTGCCAGCAGCTCCGGACGGGATTTAGCTTTCTTT; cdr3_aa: CASSSGRDLAFF